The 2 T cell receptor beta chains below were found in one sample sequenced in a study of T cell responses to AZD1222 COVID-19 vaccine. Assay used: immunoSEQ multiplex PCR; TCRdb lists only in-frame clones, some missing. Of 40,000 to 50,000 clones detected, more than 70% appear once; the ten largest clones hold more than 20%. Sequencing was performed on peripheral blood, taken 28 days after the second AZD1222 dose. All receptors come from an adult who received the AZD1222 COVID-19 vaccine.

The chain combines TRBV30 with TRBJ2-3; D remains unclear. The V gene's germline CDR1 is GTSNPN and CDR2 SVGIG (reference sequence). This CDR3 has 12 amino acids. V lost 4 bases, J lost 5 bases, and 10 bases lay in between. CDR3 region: CAWTGSGDTQYF. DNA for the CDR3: TGTGCCTGGACTGGGTCGGGAGATACGCAGTATTTT.

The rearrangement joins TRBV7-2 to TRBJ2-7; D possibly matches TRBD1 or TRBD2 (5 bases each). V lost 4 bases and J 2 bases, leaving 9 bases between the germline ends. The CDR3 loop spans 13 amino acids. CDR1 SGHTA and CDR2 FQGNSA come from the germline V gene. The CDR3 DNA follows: TGTGCCAGCAGCTCACGGGGACCCTACGAGCAGTACTTC. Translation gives CASSSRGPYEQYF.